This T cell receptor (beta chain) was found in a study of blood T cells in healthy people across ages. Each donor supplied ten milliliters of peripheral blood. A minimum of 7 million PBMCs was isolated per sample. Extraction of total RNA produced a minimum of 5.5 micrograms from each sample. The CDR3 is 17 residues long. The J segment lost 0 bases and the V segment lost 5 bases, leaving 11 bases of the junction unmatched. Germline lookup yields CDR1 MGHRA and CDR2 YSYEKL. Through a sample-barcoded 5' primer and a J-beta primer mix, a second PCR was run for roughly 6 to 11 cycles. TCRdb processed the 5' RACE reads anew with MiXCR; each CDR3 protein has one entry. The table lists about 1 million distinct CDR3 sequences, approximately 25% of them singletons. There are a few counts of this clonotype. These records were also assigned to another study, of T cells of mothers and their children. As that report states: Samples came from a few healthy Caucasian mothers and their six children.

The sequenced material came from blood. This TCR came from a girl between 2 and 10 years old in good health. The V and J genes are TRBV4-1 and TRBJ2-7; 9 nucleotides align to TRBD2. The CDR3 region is CASSDPGLADDSYEQYF. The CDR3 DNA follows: TGCGCCAGCAGCGACCCGGGACTAGCTGACGACTCCTACGAGCAGTACTTC.